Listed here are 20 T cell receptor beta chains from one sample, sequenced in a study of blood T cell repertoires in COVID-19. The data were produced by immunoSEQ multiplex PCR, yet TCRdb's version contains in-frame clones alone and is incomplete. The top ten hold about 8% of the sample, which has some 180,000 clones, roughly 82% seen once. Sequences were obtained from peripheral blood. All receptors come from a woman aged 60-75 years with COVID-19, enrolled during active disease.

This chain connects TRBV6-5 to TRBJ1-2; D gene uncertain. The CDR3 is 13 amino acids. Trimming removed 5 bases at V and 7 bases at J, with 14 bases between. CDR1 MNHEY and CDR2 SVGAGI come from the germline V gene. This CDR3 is CASSPGWGGGYTF. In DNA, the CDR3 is TGTGCCAGCAGTCCCGGTTGGGGAGGTGGCTACACCTTC.

The DNA for the CDR3 is TGCGCCAGCAGCTTGGGAGACAGCTCCTACGAGCAGTACTTC. As protein: CASSLGDSSYEQYF. This chain uses TRBV5-1 with TRBJ2-7, with D maybe TRBD1 (5 bases). V shed 0 bases and J shed 0 bases, with 7 bases lying between them. The CDR3 has 14 residues. Germline-derived CDR1 and CDR2 are SGHRS and YFSETQ.

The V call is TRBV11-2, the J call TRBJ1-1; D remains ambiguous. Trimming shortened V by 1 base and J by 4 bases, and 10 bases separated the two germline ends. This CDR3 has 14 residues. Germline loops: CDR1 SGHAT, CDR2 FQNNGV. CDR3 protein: CASSLVRGSTEAFF. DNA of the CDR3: TGTGCCAGCAGCTTAGTAAGAGGAAGCACTGAAGCTTTCTTT.

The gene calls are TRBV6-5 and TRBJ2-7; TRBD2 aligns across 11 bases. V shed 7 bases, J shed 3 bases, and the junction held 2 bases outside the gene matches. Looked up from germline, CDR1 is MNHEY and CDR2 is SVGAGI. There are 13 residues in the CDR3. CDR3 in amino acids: CASTGTSGYEQYF. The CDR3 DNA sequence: TGTGCCAGCACCGGGACTAGCGGCTACGAGCAGTACTTC.

The CDR3 nucleotides read TGTGCCAGCAGTTATGAGGCCTGGGGGGGCAATCAGCCCCAGCATTTT. This encodes CASSYEAWGGNQPQHF. The V call is TRBV6-6, the J call TRBJ1-5; the D gene is possibly TRBD1 (5 bases). From germline, CDR1 is MNHNY and CDR2 SVGAGI (reference sequence). The CDR3 is 16 residues long. V was cut by 3 bases and J by 2 bases, with 14 bases left in between.

The CDR3 bases are TGTGCCAGCAGCCCCCCGATTGTAGCTGAAGCTTTCTTT. As protein: CASSPPIVAEAFF. The rearrangement links TRBV7-9 to TRBJ1-1; D is ambiguous. V gave up 5 bases and J gave up 6 bases, with 13 bases separating them. This CDR3 region has 13 residues. Per germline, CDR1 SEHNR and CDR2 FQNEAQ (reference sequence).

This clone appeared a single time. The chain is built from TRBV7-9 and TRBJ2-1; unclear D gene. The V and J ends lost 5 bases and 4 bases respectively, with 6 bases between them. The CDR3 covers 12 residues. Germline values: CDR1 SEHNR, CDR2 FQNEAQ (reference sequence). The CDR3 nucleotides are TGTGCCAGCAGCCCTAATTACAATGAGCAGTTCTTC. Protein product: CASSPNYNEQFF.

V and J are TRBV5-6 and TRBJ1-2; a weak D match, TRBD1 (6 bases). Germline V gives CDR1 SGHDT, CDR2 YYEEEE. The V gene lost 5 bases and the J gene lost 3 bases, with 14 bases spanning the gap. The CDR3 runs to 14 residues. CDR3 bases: TGTGCCAGCAGTATACAGGGCCCGGACTATGGCTACACCTTC. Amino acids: CASSIQGPDYGYTF.

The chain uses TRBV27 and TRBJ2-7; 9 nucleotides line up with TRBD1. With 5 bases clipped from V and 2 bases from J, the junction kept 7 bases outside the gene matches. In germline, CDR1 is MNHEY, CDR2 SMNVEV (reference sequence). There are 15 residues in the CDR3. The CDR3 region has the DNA TGTGCCAGCAGTCCTGGGACAGGGACAGCCTACGAGCAGTACTTC. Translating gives CASSPGTGTAYEQYF.

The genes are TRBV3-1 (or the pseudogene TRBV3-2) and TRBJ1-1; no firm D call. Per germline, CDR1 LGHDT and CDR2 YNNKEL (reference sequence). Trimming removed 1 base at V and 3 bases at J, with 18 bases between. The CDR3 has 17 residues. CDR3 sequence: CASSQVVKHLIDTEAFF. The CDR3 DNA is TGTGCCAGCAGCCAAGTAGTAAAGCATCTGATCGACACTGAAGCTTTCTTT.

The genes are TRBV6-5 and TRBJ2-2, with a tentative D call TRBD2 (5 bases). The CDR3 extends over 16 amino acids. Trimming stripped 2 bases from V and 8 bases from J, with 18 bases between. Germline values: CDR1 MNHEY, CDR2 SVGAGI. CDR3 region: CASSYTRWENRGELFF. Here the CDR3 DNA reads TGTGCCAGCAGTTACACGAGGTGGGAGAACCGGGGGGAGCTGTTTTTT.

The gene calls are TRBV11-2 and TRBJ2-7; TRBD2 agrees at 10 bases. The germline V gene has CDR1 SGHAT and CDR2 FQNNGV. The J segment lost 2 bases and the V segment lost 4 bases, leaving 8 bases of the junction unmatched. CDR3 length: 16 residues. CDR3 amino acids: CASSSILSGRTYEQYF. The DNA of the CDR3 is TGTGCCAGCAGCTCAATACTTAGCGGGAGGACCTACGAGCAGTACTTC.

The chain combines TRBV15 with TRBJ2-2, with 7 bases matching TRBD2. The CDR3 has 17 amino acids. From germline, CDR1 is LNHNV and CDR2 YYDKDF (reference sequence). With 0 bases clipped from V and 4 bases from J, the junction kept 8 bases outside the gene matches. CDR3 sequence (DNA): TGTGCCACCAGCAGAGATCATCCTAGCGGAGCCACCGGGGAGCTGTTTTTT. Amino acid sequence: CATSRDHPSGATGELFF.

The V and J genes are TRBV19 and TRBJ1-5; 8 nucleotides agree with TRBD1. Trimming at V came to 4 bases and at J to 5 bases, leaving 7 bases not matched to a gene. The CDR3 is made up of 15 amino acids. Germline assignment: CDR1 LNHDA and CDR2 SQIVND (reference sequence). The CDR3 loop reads CASSTDRGVDQPQHF. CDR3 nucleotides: TGTGCCAGTAGTACTGACAGGGGCGTGGATCAGCCCCAGCATTTT.

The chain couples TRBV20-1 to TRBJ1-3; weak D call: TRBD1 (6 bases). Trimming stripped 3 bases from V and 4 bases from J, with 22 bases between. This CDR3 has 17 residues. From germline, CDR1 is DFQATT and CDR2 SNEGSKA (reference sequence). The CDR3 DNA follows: TGCAGTGCTAGTAGGGACAACTCTCTCGCTCTCGGAAACACCATATATTTT. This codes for CSASRDNSLALGNTIYF.

DNA for the CDR3: TGTGCCAGCAGCCAAGATTGGTTTCTTCCCGCGGCGGGAGCTCGCACAGATACGCAGTATTTT. Residues: CASSQDWFLPAAGARTDTQYF. This chain joins TRBV3-1 (or the pseudogene TRBV3-2) and TRBJ2-3; 7 bases align to TRBD2. CDR1 is LGHDT and CDR2 is YNNKEL in the germline V gene (reference sequence). The junction had 19 bases not matched to a gene; V was cut back by 0 bases and J by 1 base. The CDR3 is made up of 21 amino acids.

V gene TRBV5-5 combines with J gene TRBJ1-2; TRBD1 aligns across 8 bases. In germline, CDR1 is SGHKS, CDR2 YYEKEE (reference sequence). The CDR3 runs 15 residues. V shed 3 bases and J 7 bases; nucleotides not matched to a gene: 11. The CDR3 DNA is TGTGCCAGCAGCTCCGCGGCAGGGGGCTGGTCTGGCTACACCTTC. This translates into CASSSAAGGWSGYTF.

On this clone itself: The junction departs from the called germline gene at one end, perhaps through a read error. The CDR3 DNA follows: TGTGCCAGCAACTTACGGAGGTCTTTGGGCACAGATACGCAGTATTTT. Amino acid sequence: CASNLRRSLGTDTQYF. J is TRBJ2-3 and V is TRBV11-2; a possible D gene is TRBD2 (5 bases). The CDR3 runs 16 residues. Germline CDR1 and CDR2: SGHAT and FQNNGV.

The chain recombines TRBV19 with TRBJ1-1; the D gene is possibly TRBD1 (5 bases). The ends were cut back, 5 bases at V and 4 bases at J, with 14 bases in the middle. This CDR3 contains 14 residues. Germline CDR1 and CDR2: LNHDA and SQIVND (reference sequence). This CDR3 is CASSDGAGGTEAFF. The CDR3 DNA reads TGTGCCAGTAGTGACGGGGCGGGGGGCACTGAAGCTTTCTTT.

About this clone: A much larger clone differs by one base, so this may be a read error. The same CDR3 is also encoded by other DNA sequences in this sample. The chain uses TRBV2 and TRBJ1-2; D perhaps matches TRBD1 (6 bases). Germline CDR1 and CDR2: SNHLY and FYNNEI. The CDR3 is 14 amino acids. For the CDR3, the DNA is TGTGCCAGCAGTGAAGACAGGGATTTCTATGGCTACACCTTT. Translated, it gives CASSEDRDFYGYTF. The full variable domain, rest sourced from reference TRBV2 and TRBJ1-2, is EPEVTQTPSHQVTQMGQEVILRCVPISNHLYFYWYRQILGQKVEFLVSFYNNEISEKSEIFDDQFSVERPDGSNFTLKIRSTKLEDSAMYFCASSEDRDFYGYTFGSGTRLTVV.